A single sample is the source of the 19 T cell receptor beta chains below, sequenced in a study of cytomegalovirus exposure and HLA in healthy donors. The primer mix had 60 Vbeta and 13 Jbeta primers. Method: immunoSEQ multiplex PCR; TCRdb's copy keeps in-frame clones and lacks some. In the table there are under 200,000 clones, 70% to 90% of which are singletons. Sequenced material: PBMCs. The origin of the receptors is a woman aged 18-29 years in good health and CMV-seropositive.

The J gene is TRBJ2-7, the V gene TRBV7-2; the D gene is possibly TRBD1 (6 bases). Germline loops: CDR1 SGHTA, CDR2 FQGNSA. CDR3 size: 15 residues. Trimming pared 3 bases from V and 3 bases from J, leaving 15 bases between. CDR3 DNA: TGTGCCAGCAGCTTTCGGGCCCCAGGGGTCTACGAGCAGTACTTC. Encoded protein: CASSFRAPGVYEQYF.

The V gene is TRBV5-6, the J gene TRBJ1-2, with TRBD1 matching 10 bases. CDR3 length: 15 residues. Germline loops: CDR1 SGHDT, CDR2 YYEEEE. J gave up 4 bases and V 3 bases, and 6 bases lay outside the gene matches. This CDR3 is CASSSPGQGRYGYTF. The CDR3 nucleotides read TGTGCCAGCAGCTCGCCGGGACAGGGGCGCTATGGCTACACCTTC.

This chain's CDR3 is CASSLPRQGTEAFF. The CDR3 DNA sequence: TGTGCCAGCAGCTTACCTCGACAGGGGACTGAAGCTTTCTTT. The gene calls are TRBV5-4 and TRBJ1-1; 8 bases are shared with TRBD1. The CDR3 is 14 amino acids. Germline loops: CDR1 SGHNT, CDR2 YYREEE (reference sequence). The junction had 5 bases not matched to a gene; V was cut back by 2 bases and J by 5 bases.

This clone was counted between two and nine times. The rearrangement links TRBV6-5 to TRBJ1-3; D unclear. V lost 5 bases, J lost 2 bases, and 13 bases lay in between. Germline CDR1 reads MNHEY; CDR2 reads SVGAGI. The CDR3 is made up of 15 amino acids. The CDR3 DNA reads TGTGCCAGCAGTAAGATGAGGGAAACTGGAAACACCATATATTTT. Translating gives CASSKMRETGNTIYF.

The CDR3 region is CASSHASDRTSGRSYNEQFF. DNA for the CDR3: TGCGCCAGCAGTCACGCCTCGGATCGGACTAGCGGGCGGTCCTACAATGAGCAGTTCTTC. The J gene is TRBJ2-1, the V gene TRBV23-1, with 11 bases fitting TRBD2. TRBV23-1 is recorded as an ORF, its role being uncertain. Trimming removed 3 bases from V and 1 base from J; junction bases left unmatched: 14. The length of the CDR3 is 20 residues.

The chain links TRBV5-4 to TRBJ2-1; 8 positions agree with TRBD2. After removal of 4 bases from V and 0 bases from J, the junction contained 6 bases not matched to a gene. The CDR3 runs 16 residues. CDR1 SGHNT and CDR2 YYREEE come from the germline V gene (reference sequence). The CDR3 protein is CASSPKRGSSYNEQFF. As DNA, the CDR3 is TGTGCCAGCAGCCCGAAGCGGGGGAGCTCCTACAATGAGCAGTTCTTC.

In nucleotides, the CDR3 is TGTGCCAGCAGCTTATCGACAGGGGCCAATGAAAAACTGTTTTTT. Protein product: CASSLSTGANEKLFF. V gene TRBV7-9 combines with J gene TRBJ1-4; 8 nucleotides line up with TRBD1. The CDR3 is 15 residues long. Germline V gene lookup returns CDR1 SEHNR and CDR2 FQNEAQ (reference sequence). V lost 2 bases to trimming and J lost 5 bases; unmatched junction nucleotides: 4.

The genes are TRBV6-5 and TRBJ1-1; TRBD1 is a possible D gene (5 bases). CDR1 is MNHEY, CDR2 SVGAGI, per germline. The germline V and J ends were trimmed by 8 bases and 0 bases, with 13 bases remaining between them. There are 14 residues in the CDR3. CDR3 coding DNA: TGTGCCAGCGGATTAGGGGCCATGAACACTGAAGCTTTCTTT. Amino acid sequence: CASGLGAMNTEAFF.

This chain uses TRBV4-1 with TRBJ2-2; TRBD2 matches 16 bases. Germline assignment: CDR1 MGHRA and CDR2 YSYEKL. The CDR3 contains 18 residues. V was clipped by 4 bases and J by 4 bases; unmatched bases: 6. Here the CDR3 reads CASSRRGLAGGSTGELFF. The CDR3 DNA sequence: TGCGCCAGCAGCCGCCGGGGACTAGCGGGGGGGAGCACCGGGGAGCTGTTTTTT.

The chain has TRBV5-4 and TRBJ1-1; 7 bases match TRBD1. The germline V gene has CDR1 SGHNT and CDR2 YYREEE (reference sequence). J was trimmed by 7 bases and V by 5 bases; bases with no gene match: 8. The CDR3 totals 13 residues. CDR3 sequence: CASSPQGRGEAFF. The CDR3 DNA is TGTGCCAGCAGTCCACAGGGGCGCGGTGAAGCTTTCTTT.

CDR3 sequence reads: CAWGQGVELFF. DNA of the CDR3: TGTGCCTGGGGACAGGGGGTGGAACTGTTTTTT. The chain is built from TRBV30 and TRBJ1-4, with 10 bases aligning to TRBD1. The CDR3 extends over 11 amino acids. The trim removed 5 bases at V and 12 bases at J, leaving 3 bases unmatched. The germline V gene has CDR1 GTSNPN and CDR2 SVGIG (reference sequence).

This chain connects TRBV11-2 to TRBJ2-3, with 7 positions matching TRBD1. Germline CDR1 SGHAT, CDR2 FQNNGV. This CDR3 has 15 amino acids. Trimming at V came to 5 bases and at J to 5 bases, leaving 10 bases not matched to a gene. As DNA, the CDR3 is TGTGCCAGCAGCGCCGGGTTCACAGGGGTAGATACGCAGTATTTT. This gives the protein CASSAGFTGVDTQYF. The variable domain in full, completed from reference TRBV11-2 and TRBJ2-3, reads EAGVAQSPRYKIIEKRQSVAFWCNPISGHATLYWYQQILGQGPKLLIQFQNNGVVDDSQLPKDRFSAERLKGVDSTLKIQPAKLEDSAVYLCASSAGFTGVDTQYFGPGTRLTVL.

This clone occurred once. The chain couples TRBV15 to TRBJ2-1, with 10 bases identical to TRBD1. Germline V gives CDR1 LNHNV, CDR2 YYDKDF (reference sequence). CDR3 length equals 15 residues. J gave up 6 bases and V 0 bases, and 2 bases lay outside the gene matches. The CDR3 reads CATSREDRGVNEQFF. The CDR3, as DNA: TGTGCCACCAGCAGAGAGGACAGGGGGGTCAATGAGCAGTTCTTC.

The genes are TRBV7-6 and TRBJ2-7; possibly TRBD1 for D (5 bases). V was trimmed by 5 bases and J by 2 bases, leaving 7 bases between them. The CDR3 has 12 residues. Germline CDR1 and CDR2: SGHVS and FNYEAQ. CDR3 in amino acids: CASSKGAYEQYF. CDR3 coding DNA: TGTGCCAGCAGCAAAGGGGCCTACGAGCAGTACTTC.

The chain employs TRBV18 and TRBJ2-5; 8 bases map to TRBD1. V lost 2 bases to trimming and J lost 2 bases; unmatched junction nucleotides: 4. Per the germline V gene, CDR1 is KGHSH and CDR2 is LQKENI. The CDR3 has 15 residues. The CDR3 protein is CASSPGDRRQETQYF. CDR3 coding DNA: TGTGCCAGCTCACCAGGGGACAGGAGGCAAGAGACCCAGTACTTC.

V and J are TRBV19 and TRBJ1-5; maybe TRBD1 (6 bases). CDR1 and CDR2 from the germline V gene are LNHDA and SQIVND (reference sequence). Trimming took off 3 bases at V and 1 base at J, with 10 bases between the two ends. The CDR3 is 15 amino acids. CDR3 nucleotides: TGTGCCAGTAGTATTGGGGGCGGAAGCAATCAGCCCCAGCATTTT. Amino acid sequence: CASSIGGGSNQPQHF.

The chain is built from TRBV10-1 and TRBJ2-7; possible D gene TRBD1, 5 bases. The CDR3 has 15 residues. Trimming removed 0 bases from V and 5 bases from J, with 14 bases in between. Germline values: CDR1 WNHNN, CDR2 SYGVQD (reference sequence). The CDR3 loop reads CASSESYEGENEQYV. In DNA, the CDR3 is TGCGCCAGCAGTGAGTCGTATGAAGGGGAAAACGAGCAGTACGTC.

This chain links TRBV11-3 with TRBJ2-7; perhaps TRBD2 as D (6 bases). Germline values: CDR1 SGHNT, CDR2 YENEEA. The CDR3 length is 18 residues. Trimming cost V 7 bases and J 0 bases, with 25 bases left between them. CDR3 loop: CASNNRRGGDRLSYEQYF. In nucleotides, the CDR3 is TGTGCCAGCAACAACCGGCGGGGTGGGGACCGTCTCTCCTACGAGCAGTACTTC.

The rearrangement links TRBV9 to TRBJ2-1; 14 nucleotides align to TRBD2. Trimming at V came to 0 bases and at J to 7 bases, leaving 9 bases not matched to a gene. The CDR3 contains 18 residues. The germline gives CDR1 SGDLS, CDR2 YYNGEE. CDR3 in amino acids: CASSVEGTSGGWGNEQFF. DNA for the CDR3: TGTGCCAGCAGCGTAGAGGGGACTAGCGGGGGATGGGGGAATGAGCAGTTCTTC. The full variable domain, completed using reference TRBV9 and TRBJ2-1, is DSGVTQTPKHLITATGQRVTLRCSPRSGDLSVYWYQQSLDQGLQFLIQYYNGEERAKGNILERFSAQQFPDLHSELNLSSLELGDSALYFCASSVEGTSGGWGNEQFFGPGTRLTVL.